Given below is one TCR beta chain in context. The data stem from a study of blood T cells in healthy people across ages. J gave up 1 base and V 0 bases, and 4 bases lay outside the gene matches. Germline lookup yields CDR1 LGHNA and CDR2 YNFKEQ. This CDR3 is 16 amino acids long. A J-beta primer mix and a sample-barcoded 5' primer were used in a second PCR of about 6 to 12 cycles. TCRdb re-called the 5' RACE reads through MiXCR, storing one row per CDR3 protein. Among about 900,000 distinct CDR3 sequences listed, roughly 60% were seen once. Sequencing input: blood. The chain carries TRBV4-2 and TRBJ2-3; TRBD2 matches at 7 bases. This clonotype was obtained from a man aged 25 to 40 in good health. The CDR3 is CASSQDSGRGTDTQYF. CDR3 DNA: TGTGCCAGCAGCCAAGATTCAGGGAGGGGCACAGATACGCAGTATTTT.